The next 29 T cell receptor beta chains were all read from a single sample in a study of T cell clonality in common variable immunodeficiency. The method was immunoSEQ multiplex PCR; TCRdb's version includes in-frame clones alone and lacks a portion of them. Altogether approximately 34,000 clones were found in the sample, and no singletons occur. Sequencing was carried out using peripheral blood mononuclear cells. Source of these receptors: a person aged 18 to 70 in good health.

This clone was seen repeatedly, ten times or more. The DNA ends 3 residues before the CDR3 does, and the rest of the CDR3 is filled in from the germline J gene. The rearrangement links TRBV10-3 to TRBJ2-7; 11 bases are shared with TRBD2. Per germline, CDR1 ENHRY and CDR2 SYGVKD. This CDR3 contains 17 residues. Losses at the gene ends were 5 bases for V and 3 bases for J; bases not matched to a gene: 12. The DNA read from the CDR3 is TGTGCCATCAGTCCAAACCGCCAGGGGACTAGCGGCTACGAG. This codes for CAISPNRQGTSGYE. From start to end, the CDR3 is CAISPNRQGTSGYEQYF.

This clone was counted ten times or more. The observed sequence ends 3 residues before the CDR3 terminus, with the missing tail filled in from the germline J gene. The J gene is TRBJ2-1, the V gene TRBV6-1; TRBD2 agrees at 7 bases. Germline values: CDR1 MNHNS, CDR2 SASEGT. The CDR3 totals 14 residues. V was pared by 1 base and J by 8 bases, with 5 bases of the junction left unmatched. The CDR3 here is CASSEGAGVDEQFF. CDR3 bases read: TGTGCCAGCAGTGAAGGTGCGGGGGTTGATGAG.

This clone was observed at least ten times. Partial CDR3 DNA: TGTGCCAGCTGTAAAGCATTCAAATCTGGGGCCAACGTC. Translating it yields CASCKAFKSGANV. The full CDR3 protein is CASCKAFKSGANVLTF. The chain uses TRBV6-1 and TRBJ2-6; D unresolved. The sequence runs out 3 residues before the end of the CDR3; the remainder is reconstructed from the germline J gene. Germline V gene lookup returns CDR1 MNHNS and CDR2 SASEGT. This CDR3 is built from 16 residues. V shed 8 bases and J shed 1 base, with 15 bases lying between them.

This clone was observed a few times. The CDR3 sequence: CASSQQGDQPQHF. The covered CDR3 bases are TGTGCCAGCAGCCAACAGGGTGATCAGCCC. The chain carries TRBV7-8 and TRBJ1-5, with D perhaps matching TRBD1 (6 bases). The CDR3 end is not reached by the read, which stops 3 residues before it; the germline J gene fills it in. Germline V gene lookup returns CDR1 SGHVS and CDR2 FQNEAQ. The CDR3 is made up of 13 amino acids. V was pared by 5 bases and J by 5 bases, with 10 bases between. The full variable domain, with the rest looked up from reference TRBV7-8 and TRBJ1-5, is GAGVSQSPRYKVAKRGQDVALRCDPISGHVSLFWYQQALGQGPEFLTYFQNEAQLDKSGLPSDRFFAERPEGSVSTLKIQRTQQEDSAVYLCASSQQGDQPQHFGDGTRLSIL.

This clone was recorded at least ten times. Coverage ceases 3 residues before the CDR3 finishes, and the germline J gene fills in the end. This sequence joins TRBV20-1 and TRBJ2-3; TRBD1 is a possible D gene (7 bases). The CDR3 has 14 residues. V lost 8 bases and J lost 0, with 15 bases in between. Germline-derived CDR1 and CDR2 are DFQATT and SNEGSKA (reference sequence). CDR3: CSRGTVHSTDTQYF. The DNA read from the CDR3 is TGCAGTCGCGGGACAGTCCATAGCACAGATACG.

About this clone itself: The read stops 3 residues short of the end of the CDR3; the missing end is completed from the germline J gene. The genes are TRBV16 and TRBJ1-5; the D gene is possibly TRBD1 (6 bases). The CDR3 totals 13 residues. V lost 8 bases and J lost 2, with 10 bases in between. Germline values: CDR1 KGHSY, CDR2 FQNENV. The CDR3 here is CASGGYGNQPQHF. Partial CDR3 DNA: TGTGCCAGCGGGGGCTACGGCAATCAGCCC.

This clone was seen many times. The read stops 3 residues short of the end of the CDR3; the missing end is completed from the germline J gene. The chain combines TRBV5-1 with TRBJ2-1; 8 positions match TRBD2. There are 17 residues in the CDR3. The V segment lost 0 bases and the J segment 6 bases; nucleotides outside the gene matches: 11. CDR1 SGHRS and CDR2 YFSETQ come from the germline V gene. CDR3 bases read: TGCGCCAGCAGCTTGGGATTCCTAGCGGGTCGTTTCAATGAG. Its protein is CASSLGFLAGRFNE. The entire CDR3 sequence reads CASSLGFLAGRFNEQFF.

In its sample, this clone was seen many times. The read halts 3 residues ahead of the CDR3 end, with the missing end drawn from the germline J gene. The chain has TRBV19 and TRBJ2-7, with D maybe TRBD1 (6 bases). The CDR3 is 15 amino acids. V dropped 5 bases and J dropped 2 bases, with 16 bases sitting between them. Germline-derived CDR1 and CDR2 are LNHDA and SQIVND (reference sequence). CDR3: CASSGSSRTAYEQYF. Partial CDR3 DNA: TGTGCCAGTAGTGGATCTAGCAGGACAGCCTACGAG. Complete variable domain (other parts from reference TRBV19 and TRBJ2-7): DGGITQSPKYLFRKEGQNVTLSCEQNLNHDAMYWYRQDPGQGLRLIYYSQIVNDFQKGDIAEGYSVSREKKESFPLTVTSAQKNPTAFYLCASSGSSRTAYEQYFGPGTRLTVT.

This clone has at least ten counts. The read halts 3 residues ahead of the CDR3 end, with the missing end drawn from the germline J gene. V usage is TRBV2 and J usage is TRBJ2-4; 8 nucleotides align to TRBD1. The CDR3 is 15 amino acids. The J segment lost 1 base and the V segment lost 6 bases, leaving 5 bases of the junction unmatched. Per the germline V gene, CDR1 is SNHLY and CDR2 is FYNNEI. The sequenced part of the CDR3 DNA is TGTGCCAGCAGGAAGGGACAGGCGGCCAAAAACATT. Its protein is CASRKGQAAKNI. The CDR3 reads in full as CASRKGQAAKNIQYF.

At least ten counts were recorded for this clone. At one boundary the junction diverges from the germline segment, which might be a read error. Partial CDR3 DNA: TGCGCCAACAGCTTGGCCTCGCAGGGCGCCTTGAACACTGAA. Translated, it gives CANSLASQGALNTE. In full, the CDR3 reads CANSLASQGALNTEAFF. The chain recombines TRBV5-1 with TRBJ1-1, with a weak D call TRBD1 (5 bases). The CDR3 end falls 3 residues outside the read, so it is completed with the germline J gene. The CDR3 totals 17 residues. Germline CDR1 reads SGHRS; CDR2 reads YFSETQ.

This clone was observed many times. From the germline J gene comes the end of the CDR3, since the read stops 3 residues before it. The chain recombines TRBV5-1 with TRBJ1-1; 9 nucleotides align to TRBD1. The length of the CDR3 is 16 residues. The J segment lost 1 base and the V segment lost 3 bases, leaving 7 bases of the junction unmatched. Looked up from germline, CDR1 is SGHRS and CDR2 is YFSETQ. Partial CDR3 DNA: TGCGCCAGCAGCTATTACCGGGACAGGGCGAACACTGAA. Translation gives CASSYYRDRANTE. The complete CDR3 reads CASSYYRDRANTEAFF.

In its sample, this clone was seen many times. The CDR3 end is not reached by the read, which stops 3 residues before it; the germline J gene fills it in. The chain recombines TRBV6-2 or TRBV6-3 with TRBJ1-2; D may be TRBD1 (6 bases). The CDR3 spans 17 residues. V was shortened by 0 bases and J by 2 bases, with 16 bases between the two germline ends. Looked up from germline, CDR1 is MNHEY and CDR2 is SVGEGT. The covered CDR3 bases are TGTGCCAGCAGTTACTCCGGGACAAAGGCTCTAAACTATGGC. Encoded protein: CASSYSGTKALNYG. The full-length CDR3 reads as CASSYSGTKALNYGYTF.

This clone was seen ten or more times. The CDR3 is cut off 3 residues early in the read; its end comes from the germline J gene. The chain joins TRBV5-1 to TRBJ2-7; no clear D gene. CDR3 length: 12 amino acids. Germline-derived CDR1 and CDR2 are SGHRS and YFSETQ. Deletions cut 5 bases from V and 5 bases from J, with 11 bases between. The DNA read from the CDR3 is TGCGCCAGCAGTATGTCAGGCCACGAG. Translated: CASSMSGHE. The CDR3 in its entirety is CASSMSGHEQYF. Filled out from reference TRBV5-1 and TRBJ2-7, the complete variable domain reads KAGVTQTPRYLIKTRGQQVTLSCSPISGHRSVSWYQQTPGQGLQFLFEYFSETQRNKGNFPGRFSGRQFSNSRSEMNVSTLELGDSALYLCASSMSGHEQYFGPGTRLTVT.

This clone was seen many times. Sequencing ends 3 residues short of the CDR3 end; the germline J gene provides the rest. The chain combines TRBV7-6 with TRBJ2-5; D is possibly TRBD2 (6 bases). CDR3 size: 13 residues. The germline V and J ends were trimmed by 1 base and 6 bases, with 9 bases remaining between them. Germline V gene sequence: CDR1 SGHVS, CDR2 FNYEAQ. CDR3 DNA, as far as it was read: TGTGCCAGCAGCTTAGGGGCGGGAAAGACC. Translation: CASSLGAGKT. The whole CDR3 sequence is CASSLGAGKTQYF.

At least ten counts were recorded for this clone. The CDR3 goes on 3 residues after the read ends, and that part is filled in from the germline J gene. The chain links TRBV10-3 to TRBJ2-7, with D possibly matching TRBD1 (5 bases). Germline V CDR1 and CDR2: ENHRY, SYGVKD. The CDR3 totals 15 residues. Trimming stripped 2 bases from V and 3 bases from J, with 14 bases between. The part of the CDR3 DNA that was read is TGTGCCATCAGTGAGGCCTCGACAGTAGACTACGAG. Its translation is CAISEASTVDYE. The full CDR3 reads CAISEASTVDYEQYF.

On this clone: The read terminates 3 residues before the CDR3 end, so the remaining end is supplied by the germline J gene. The chain recombines TRBV14 with TRBJ2-5; TRBD2 might be the D (5 bases). CDR3 size: 15 residues. The V gene's germline CDR1 is SGHDN and CDR2 FVKESK. V was shortened by 2 bases and J by 2 bases, with 12 bases between the two germline ends. The CDR3 DNA, read in part, is TGTGCCAGCAGCCAAACTAGAGCAGGTCAAGAGACC. It is translated as CASSQTRAGQET. The CDR3 as a whole reads CASSQTRAGQETQYF.

This clone was observed many times. The CDR3 end is not reached by the read, which stops 3 residues before it; the germline J gene fills it in. The chain uses TRBV3-1 (or the pseudogene TRBV3-2) and TRBJ2-3, with 8 bases fitting TRBD2. CDR1 LGHDT and CDR2 YNNKEL come from the germline V gene (reference sequence). Unmatched junction bases numbered 2, after V lost 1 base and J lost 2 bases. This CDR3 has 15 amino acids. The CDR3 region is CASSQGAGDTDTQYF. CDR3 DNA (partial): TGTGCCAGCAGCCAAGGAGCGGGAGACACAGATACG.

This clone was found many times. The read is 3 residues too short to cover the CDR3 end, so that end is filled in from the germline J gene. The V and J genes are TRBV7-8 and TRBJ1-5; 7 bases map to TRBD1. The CDR3 totals 15 residues. Trimming took 5 bases from V and 1 from J; bases not matched to a gene: 5. CDR1 SGHVS and CDR2 FQNEAQ come from the germline V gene. Partial CDR3 DNA: TGTGCCAGCAGCGTCGAGGGGGCAAGCAATCAGCCC. As protein: CASSVEGASNQP. In full, the CDR3 is CASSVEGASNQPQHF.

This clone was seen many times. The read gets to within 3 residues of the CDR3 end, and the germline J gene fills in the rest. The V call is TRBV20-1, the J call TRBJ2-5; tentative D call: TRBD2 (6 bases). This CDR3 has 16 amino acids. Trimming left V 3 bases short and J 5 bases short, with 22 bases between. Germline values: CDR1 DFQATT, CDR2 SNEGSKA (reference sequence). CDR3 DNA (partial): TGCAGTGCTAGTGGGAGCCACTTGGGACTGGGGGAGACC. Residues: CSASGSHLGLGET. Given in full, the CDR3 is CSASGSHLGLGETQYF.

The table lists this clone with many counts. The CDR3 end is not reached by the read, which stops 3 residues before it; the germline J gene fills it in. The V call is TRBV20-1, the J call TRBJ2-5; 7 bases fit TRBD1. Trimming removed 5 bases from V and 5 bases from J; junction bases left unmatched: 8. This CDR3 spans 13 amino acids. Germline loops: CDR1 DFQATT, CDR2 SNEGSKA (reference sequence). The CDR3 is CSACQSRGETQYF. CDR3 DNA, as far as it was read: TGCAGTGCTTGCCAGTCCAGGGGGGAGACC.

This clone was seen repeatedly, ten times or more. Sequencing ends 3 residues short of the CDR3 end; the germline J gene provides the rest. The rearrangement joins TRBV6-1 to TRBJ2-2; D might be TRBD1 (6 bases). This CDR3 comprises 15 residues. Per the germline V gene, CDR1 is MNHNS and CDR2 is SASEGT. Trimming removed 4 bases from V and 6 bases from J, with 15 bases in between. The CDR3 bases that were read are TGTGCCAGCAGTGCCCAACAGGGAGCTCCCGGGGAG. This encodes CASSAQQGAPGE. The entire CDR3 protein is CASSAQQGAPGELFF.

This clone was picked up many times. The read falls 3 residues short of the CDR3 end, and the missing part is taken from the germline J gene. The chain is built from TRBV2 and TRBJ1-1; D not certain. The V gene's germline CDR1 is SNHLY and CDR2 FYNNEI. Trimming stripped 4 bases from V and 3 bases from J, with 9 bases between. This CDR3 is built from 13 residues. CDR3 DNA (partial): TGTGCCAGCAGTGGGGCAAGCTACACTGAA. Its protein is CASSGASYTE. The whole CDR3 is CASSGASYTEAFF.

This clone was seen many times. Read data end 3 residues before the CDR3 end; the end is taken from the germline J gene. The chain employs TRBV5-1 and TRBJ2-3, with 10 bases lining up with TRBD2. Germline-derived CDR1 and CDR2 are SGHRS and YFSETQ. V shed 4 bases and J 4 bases; nucleotides not matched to a gene: 6. CDR3 length: 15 residues. The sequenced CDR3 bases are TGCGCCAGCAGCGGAGCGGGAGGGCCTGCAGATACG. Its translation is CASSGAGGPADT. The entire CDR3 sequence reads CASSGAGGPADTQYF.

Many counts were recorded for this clone. The read halts 3 residues ahead of the CDR3 end, with the missing end drawn from the germline J gene. This chain links TRBV4-1 with TRBJ2-1, with 7 bases aligning to TRBD1. Germline CDR1 and CDR2: MGHRA and YSYEKL. J gave up 7 bases and V 4 bases, and 7 bases lay outside the gene matches. The CDR3 has 14 amino acids. The DNA read from the CDR3 is TGCGCCAGCAGCCTTGACAGGGTTGGTAATGAG. The encoded protein is CASSLDRVGNE. The full CDR3 protein is CASSLDRVGNEQFF.

The sample holds many counts of this clone. Read data end 3 residues before the CDR3 end; the end is taken from the germline J gene. The gene calls are TRBV10-3 and TRBJ2-3, with 8 bases lining up with TRBD2. Germline V lookup: CDR1 ENHRY, CDR2 SYGVKD. The CDR3 totals 14 residues. With 6 bases clipped from V and 0 bases from J, the junction kept 2 bases outside the gene matches. The CDR3 is CAISGGVSTDTQYF. The sequenced CDR3 bases are TGTGCCATCAGCGGGGGGGTAAGCACAGATACG.

This clone was recorded many times. The read ends 3 residues before the CDR3 terminus; that terminus is restored from the germline J gene. The J gene is TRBJ2-3, the V gene TRBV7-8; D call uncertain. Per germline, CDR1 SGHVS and CDR2 FQNEAQ. The CDR3 runs to 12 residues. The CDR3 bases that were read are TGTGCCAGCAGTCCTACTTCACGGACG. Protein product: CASSPTSRT. The full CDR3 is CASSPTSRTQYF.

This clone was counted at least ten times. The CDR3 region is CSVDVGQGQKLFF. The CDR3 DNA, read in part, is TGCAGCGTTGATGTGGGACAGGGACAAAAA. The chain carries TRBV29-1 and TRBJ1-4; 9 nucleotides line up with TRBD1. The CDR3 end falls 3 residues outside the read, so it is completed with the germline J gene. The V gene end was trimmed by 3 bases and the J gene end by 9 bases; junction bases not matched to a gene: 5. The length of the CDR3 is 13 residues. The V gene's germline CDR1 is SQVTM and CDR2 ANQGSEA.

The sample holds many counts of this clone. The read ends 3 residues before the CDR3 terminus; that terminus is restored from the germline J gene. The chain employs TRBV5-6 and TRBJ1-4; D may be TRBD1 (5 bases). The CDR3 has 14 amino acids. Trimming stripped 0 bases from V and 4 bases from J, with 7 bases between. Germline V gives CDR1 SGHDT, CDR2 YYEEEE. CDR3 protein: CASSLDRFNEKLFF. Partial CDR3 DNA: TGTGCCAGCAGCTTGGACAGGTTTAATGAAAAA. The full variable domain, with the rest looked up from reference TRBV5-6 and TRBJ1-4, is DAGVTQSPTHLIKTRGQQVTLRCSPKSGHDTVSWYQQALGQGPQFIFQYYEEEERQRGNFPDRFSGHQFPNYSSELNVNALLLGDSALYLCASSLDRFNEKLFFGSGTQLSVL.

This clone was seen ten or more times. The CDR3 is cut off 3 residues early in the read; its end comes from the germline J gene. The chain is built from TRBV19 and TRBJ2-3; TRBD2 agrees at 12 bases. The CDR3 length is 16 residues. With 6 bases clipped from V and 2 bases from J, the junction kept 6 bases outside the gene matches. CDR1 and CDR2 from the germline V gene are LNHDA and SQIVND (reference sequence). The sequenced CDR3 bases are TGTGCCAGTAGGGAACTAGCGGGAGGCCCCACAGATACG. Its protein product is CASRELAGGPTDT. The full CDR3 reads CASRELAGGPTDTQYF.